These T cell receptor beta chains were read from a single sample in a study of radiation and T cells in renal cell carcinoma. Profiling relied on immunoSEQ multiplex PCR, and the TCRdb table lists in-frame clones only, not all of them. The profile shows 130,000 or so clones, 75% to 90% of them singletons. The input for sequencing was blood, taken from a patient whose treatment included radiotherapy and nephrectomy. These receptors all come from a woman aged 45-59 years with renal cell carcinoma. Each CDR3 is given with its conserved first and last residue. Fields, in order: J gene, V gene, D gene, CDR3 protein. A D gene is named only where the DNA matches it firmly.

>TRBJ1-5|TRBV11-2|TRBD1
CASSWGQGGNQPQHF
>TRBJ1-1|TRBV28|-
CASSRAGYTGATEAFF
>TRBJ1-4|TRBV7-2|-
CASSLDREGGEKLFF
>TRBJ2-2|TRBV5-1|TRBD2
CASTSGGGTGELFF
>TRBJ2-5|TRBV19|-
CASSTTDSRETQYF
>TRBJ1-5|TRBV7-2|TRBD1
CASSITGEGNQPQHF
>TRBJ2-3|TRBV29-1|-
CSVAIDSTDTQYF
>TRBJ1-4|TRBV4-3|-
CASSHDYGFNEKLFF
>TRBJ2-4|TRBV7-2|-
CASSLRGNIQYF
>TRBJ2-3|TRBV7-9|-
CASSFSVLGTDTQYF
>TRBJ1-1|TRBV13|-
CASSFLNTEAFF
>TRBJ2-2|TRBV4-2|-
CASSQDRARDTGELFF
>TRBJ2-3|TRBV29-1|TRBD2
CSVEKRDLSTDTQYF
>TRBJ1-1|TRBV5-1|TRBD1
CASSQGARNTEAFF
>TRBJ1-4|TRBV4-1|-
CASRGVGRRTNEKLFF
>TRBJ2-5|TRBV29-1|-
CSVAPFGQQETQYF
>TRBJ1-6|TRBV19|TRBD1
CASRDRGSYNSPLHF
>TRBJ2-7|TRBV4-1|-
CASSQELATSYEQYF
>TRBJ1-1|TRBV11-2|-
CASSLDLGSGLTFF
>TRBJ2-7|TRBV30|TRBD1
CAWSVVQGAVYEQYF
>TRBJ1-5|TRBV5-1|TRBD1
CASSAGTASNQPQHF
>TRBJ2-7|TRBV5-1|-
CASSLEGVNYEQYF
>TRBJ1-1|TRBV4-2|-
CASSKSTGVNTEAFF
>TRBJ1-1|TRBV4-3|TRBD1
CASSHSWTGAPMNTEAFF
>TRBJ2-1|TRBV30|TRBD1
CAWSAEGTGSNEQFF
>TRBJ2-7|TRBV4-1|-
CASSQEEYYEQYF
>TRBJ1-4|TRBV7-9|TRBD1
CASSFIGTGIGEKLFF
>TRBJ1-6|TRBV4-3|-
CASSQDEGRDSPLHF
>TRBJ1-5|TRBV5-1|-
CASSLSGAHQGTQHF
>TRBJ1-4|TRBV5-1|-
CASSTEAPEWEKLFF
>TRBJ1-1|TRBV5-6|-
CASSLANGGGTEAFF
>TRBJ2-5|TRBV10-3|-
CAISAFSDPGTQYF
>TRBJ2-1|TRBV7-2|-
CASSQGVGEQFF
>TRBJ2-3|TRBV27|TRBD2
CASRDGTSGRWDTQYF
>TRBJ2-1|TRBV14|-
CASSQGGGDNEQFF
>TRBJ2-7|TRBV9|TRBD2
CASSVSSSGRTHEQYF
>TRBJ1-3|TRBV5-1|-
CASSWADTSSGNTIYF